This T cell receptor (beta chain) is from a study of blood T cell repertoires in COVID-19. In the study overall: COVID-19 samples from acute and convalescent phases originated in the United States, Italy and Spain.

Recovered Cohort 3 donors showed two negative PCRs, clearance, or symptom resolution. The CDR3 consists of 16 residues. Germline loops: CDR1 SEHNR, CDR2 FQNEAQ (reference sequence). Trimming stripped 2 bases from V and 1 base from J, with 14 bases between. In the authors' workflow: Cell counts per sample came from amplifying reference gene primers. Sequencing was performed with immunoSEQ multiplex PCR; in TCRdb, only in-frame clones are kept and a portion is missing. V and J calls and clone size follow that table, whereas D and trimming were derived from the DNA. The sample lists about 300,000 clones, around nine tenths seen once, with around 1.1% in the top ten.

The rearrangement uses TRBV7-9 and TRBJ1-2, with TRBD1 as a possible D gene (5 bases). The specimen sequenced was PBMCs or T cells enriched from blood (not recorded which). The receptor's source is a woman in her twenties or thirties who had recovered from COVID-19. This CDR3 is CASSLPGGAFNYGYTF. Here the CDR3 DNA reads TGTGCCAGCAGCTTACCGGGCGGGGCATTTAACTATGGCTACACCTTC.